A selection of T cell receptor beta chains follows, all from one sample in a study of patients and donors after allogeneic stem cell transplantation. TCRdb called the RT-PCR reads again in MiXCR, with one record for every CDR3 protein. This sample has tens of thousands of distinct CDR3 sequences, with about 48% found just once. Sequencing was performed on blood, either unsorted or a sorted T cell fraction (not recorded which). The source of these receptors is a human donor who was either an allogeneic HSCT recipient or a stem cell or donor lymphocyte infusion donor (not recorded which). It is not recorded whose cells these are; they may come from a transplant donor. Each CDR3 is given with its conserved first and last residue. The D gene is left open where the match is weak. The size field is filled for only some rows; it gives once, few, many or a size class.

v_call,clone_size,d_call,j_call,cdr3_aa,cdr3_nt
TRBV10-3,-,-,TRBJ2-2,CAISENQGGTGELFF,TGTGCCATCAGTGAGAACCAGGGGGGCACCGGGGAGCTGTTTTTT
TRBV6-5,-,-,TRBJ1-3,CASSPPDSIGNTIYF,TGTGCCAGCAGTCCCCCGGACAGTATTGGAAACACCATATATTTT
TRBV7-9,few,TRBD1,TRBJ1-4,CASSLGTAPNGEKLFF,TGTGCCAGCAGCCTCGGGACAGCTCCAAACGGGGAAAAACTGTTTTTT
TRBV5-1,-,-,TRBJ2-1,CASSLASGSDEQFF,TGCGCCAGCAGCTTGGCGTCAGGGTCAGATGAGCAGTTCTTC
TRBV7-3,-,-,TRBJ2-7,CASSLTYTGEQYF,TGTGCCAGCAGCTTAACATACACCGGGGAGCAGTACTTC
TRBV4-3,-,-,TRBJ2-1,CASSQDTNEQFF,TGCGCCAGCAGCCAGGATACTAATGAGCAGTTCTTC
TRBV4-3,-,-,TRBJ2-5,CASSQDPTGTQYF,TGCGCCAGCAGCCAAGACCCGACTGGGACCCAGTACTTC
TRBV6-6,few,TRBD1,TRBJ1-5,CAAGLGGAYQPQHF,TGTGCCGCGGGATTAGGGGGCGCTTATCAGCCCCAGCATTTT
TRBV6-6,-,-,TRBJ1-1,CASSPQGGFEAFF,TGTGCCAGCAGTCCGCAAGGGGGTTTTGAAGCTTTCTTT
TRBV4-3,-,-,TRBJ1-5,CASSQDVVGLNQPQHF,TGCGCCAGCAGCCAAGACGTCGTCGGCCTAAATCAGCCCCAGCATTTT
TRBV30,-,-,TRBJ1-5,CAWSLGEGNQPQHF,TGTGCCTGGAGTCTGGGGGAAGGCAATCAGCCCCAGCATTTT
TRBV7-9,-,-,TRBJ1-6,CASRGDQAALHF,TGTGCCAGCAGAGGGGATCAGGCGGCCCTCCACTTT
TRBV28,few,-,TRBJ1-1,CASSPDPRGRNTEAFF,TGTGCCAGCAGTCCAGACCCCCGCGGCAGGAACACTGAAGCTTTCTTT
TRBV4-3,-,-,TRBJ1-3,CASSQERGLSGNTIYF,TGCGCCAGCAGCCAAGAACGGGGTCTCTCTGGAAACACCATATATTTT
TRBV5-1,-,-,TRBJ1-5,CASRRTVDSNQPQHF,TGCGCCAGCAGACGGACGGTAGATAGCAATCAGCCCCAGCATTTT
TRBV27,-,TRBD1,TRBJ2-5,CASSFGQGFDQYF,TGTGCCAGCAGTTTCGGACAGGGATTCGACCAGTACTTC
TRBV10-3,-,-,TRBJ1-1,CAIRTTGTMNTEAFF,TGTGCCATCAGAACCACAGGGACCATGAACACTGAAGCTTTCTTT
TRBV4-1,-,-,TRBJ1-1,CASSQKLRNTEAFF,TGCGCCAGCAGCCAAAAACTAAGAAACACTGAAGCTTTCTTT
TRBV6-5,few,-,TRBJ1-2,CASSQRQSVYGYTF,TGTGCCAGCAGCCAGAGACAGTCCGTCTATGGCTACACCTTC
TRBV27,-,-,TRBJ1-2,CASSLQGEGPTF,TGTGCCAGCAGTTTACAGGGAGAGGGACCGACCTTC
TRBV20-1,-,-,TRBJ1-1,CSACRGMNTEAFF,TGCAGTGCTTGCAGGGGAATGAACACTGAAGCTTTCTTT
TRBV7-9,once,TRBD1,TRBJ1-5,CASSQQGINQPQHF,TGTGCCAGCAGTCAACAGGGGATCAATCAGCCCCAGCATTTT
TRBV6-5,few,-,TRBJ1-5,CASSYSLSLGQPQHF,TGTGCCAGCAGTTACTCGCTCAGCCTGGGTCAGCCCCAGCATTTT
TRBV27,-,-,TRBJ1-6,CASGRQANSPLHF,TGTGCCAGCGGTAGACAGGCTAATTCACCCCTCCACTTT
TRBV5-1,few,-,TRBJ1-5,CASSLEGRDQPQHF,TGCGCCAGCAGCTTGGAGGGGAGGGATCAGCCCCAGCATTTT
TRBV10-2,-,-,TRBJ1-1,CASLASGANTEAFF,TGCGCCAGCTTAGCGTCTGGGGCGAACACTGAAGCTTTCTTT
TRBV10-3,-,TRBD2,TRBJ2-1,CAISDTSGSYEQFF,TGTGCCATCAGTGACACTAGCGGGAGTTATGAGCAGTTCTTC
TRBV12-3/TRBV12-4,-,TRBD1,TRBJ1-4,CASTPTGEWEKLFF,TGTGCCAGCACCCCCACAGGGGAGTGGGAAAAACTGTTTTTT
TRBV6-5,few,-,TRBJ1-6,CASSYSPTSNSPLHF,TGTGCCAGCAGTTACTCCCCGACTAGTAATTCACCCCTCCACTTT
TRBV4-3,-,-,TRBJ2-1,CASSQAAPRKDEQFF,TGCGCCAGCAGCCAAGCTGCCCCCAGGAAGGATGAGCAGTTCTTC
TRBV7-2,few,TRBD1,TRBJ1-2,CASSLATGMTGRYTF,TGTGCCAGCAGCTTAGCGACCGGGATGACAGGGCGCTACACCTTC
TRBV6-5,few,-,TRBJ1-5,CASSYSKQGSQPQHF,TGTGCCAGCAGTTACTCGAAGCAGGGTAGTCAGCCCCAGCATTTT
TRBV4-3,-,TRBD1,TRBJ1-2,CASSQGDRDYGYTF,TGCGCCAGCAGCCAAGGTGACAGGGACTATGGCTACACCTTC
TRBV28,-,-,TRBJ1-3,CASSVISTSGNTIYF,TGTGCCAGCAGCGTGATTAGCACCTCTGGAAACACCATATATTTT
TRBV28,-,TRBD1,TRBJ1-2,CASSQTGSPIYTF,TGTGCCAGCAGTCAGACAGGGTCCCCAATCTACACCTTC
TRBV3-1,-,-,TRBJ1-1,CASSQMGNTEAFF,TGTGCCAGCAGCCAAATGGGTAACACTGAAGCTTTCTTT
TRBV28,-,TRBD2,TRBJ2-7,CASGGLPSTSGIYEQYF,TGTGCCAGCGGGGGCTTACCGTCGACTAGCGGGATCTACGAGCAGTACTTC
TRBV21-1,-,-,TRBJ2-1,CASSKEATDHEQFF,TGTGCCAGCAGCAAAGAGGCAACAGATCACGAGCAGTTCTTC
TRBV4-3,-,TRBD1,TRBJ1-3,CASSHATGGTGNTIYF,TGCGCCAGCAGCCATGCGACAGGGGGAACTGGAAACACCATATATTTT
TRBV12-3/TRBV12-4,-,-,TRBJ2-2,CASSFQGDGGELFF,TGTGCCAGCAGTTTCCAGGGTGACGGCGGGGAGCTGTTTTTT
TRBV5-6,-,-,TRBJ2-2,CASSLNTGELFF,TGTGCCAGCAGCTTGAACACCGGGGAGCTGTTTTTT
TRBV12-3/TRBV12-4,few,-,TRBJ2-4,CASSYTGETNIQYF,TGTGCCAGCAGTTATACGGGAGAAACAAACATTCAGTACTTC
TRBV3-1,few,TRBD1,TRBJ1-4,CASSWGQGGTNEKLFF,TGTGCCAGCAGCTGGGGACAGGGGGGTACTAATGAAAAACTGTTTTTT
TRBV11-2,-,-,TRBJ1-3,CASSLLEGSTIYF,TGTGCCAGCAGCTTATTAGAGGGAAGCACCATATATTTT
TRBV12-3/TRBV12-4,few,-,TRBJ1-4,CASRRLNEKLFF,TGTGCCAGCAGGCGGCTTAATGAAAAACTGTTTTTT
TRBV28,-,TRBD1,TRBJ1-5,CASTPYGTGGFTGQPQHF,TGTGCCAGCACCCCGTATGGGACAGGGGGCTTTACGGGTCAGCCCCAGCATTTT
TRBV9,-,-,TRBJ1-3,CASSAGFGRGSTIYF,TGTGCCAGCAGCGCAGGCTTTGGGCGTGGGTCCACCATATATTTT
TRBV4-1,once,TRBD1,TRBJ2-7,CASSQERTGGNEQYF,TGCGCCAGCAGCCAAGAAAGGACAGGGGGCAACGAGCAGTACTTC
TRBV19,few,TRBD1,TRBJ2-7,CASSIGQGVYEQYF,TGTGCCAGTAGTATTGGACAGGGGGTCTACGAGCAGTACTTC
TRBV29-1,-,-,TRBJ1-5,CSVGRDSNQPQHF,TGCAGCGTCGGCCGGGACAGCAATCAGCCCCAGCATTTT
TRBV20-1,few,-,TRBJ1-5,CSARGRFQGNQPQHF,TGCAGTGCTAGAGGCAGATTTCAGGGCAATCAGCCCCAGCATTTT
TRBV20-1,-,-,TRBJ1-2,CSARAIGENYGYTF,TGCAGTGCTAGAGCCATCGGGGAGAACTATGGCTACACCTTC
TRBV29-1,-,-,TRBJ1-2,CSVEFRFYGYTF,TGCAGCGTTGAATTCCGGTTCTATGGCTACACCTTC
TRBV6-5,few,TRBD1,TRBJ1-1,CASSYLAGTANTEAFF,TGTGCCAGCAGTTACCTTGCCGGGACAGCGAACACTGAAGCTTTCTTT